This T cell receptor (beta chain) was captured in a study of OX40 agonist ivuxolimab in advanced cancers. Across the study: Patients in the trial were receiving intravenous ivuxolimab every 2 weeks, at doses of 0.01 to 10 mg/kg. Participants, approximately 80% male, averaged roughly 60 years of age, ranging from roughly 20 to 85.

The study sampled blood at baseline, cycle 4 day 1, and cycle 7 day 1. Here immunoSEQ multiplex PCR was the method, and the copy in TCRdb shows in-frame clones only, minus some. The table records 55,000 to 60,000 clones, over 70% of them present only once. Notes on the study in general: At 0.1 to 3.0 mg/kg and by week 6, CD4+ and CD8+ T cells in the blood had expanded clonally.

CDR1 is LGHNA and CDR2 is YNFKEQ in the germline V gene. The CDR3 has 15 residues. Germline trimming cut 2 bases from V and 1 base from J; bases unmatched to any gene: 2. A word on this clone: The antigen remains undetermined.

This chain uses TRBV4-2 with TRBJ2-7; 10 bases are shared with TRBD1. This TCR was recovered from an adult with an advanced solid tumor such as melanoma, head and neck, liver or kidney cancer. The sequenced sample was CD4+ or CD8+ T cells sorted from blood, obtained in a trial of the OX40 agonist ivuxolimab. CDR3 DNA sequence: TGTGCCAGCAGCCAATCGGACAGGGGGTCCTACGAGCAGTACTTC. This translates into CASSQSDRGSYEQYF.